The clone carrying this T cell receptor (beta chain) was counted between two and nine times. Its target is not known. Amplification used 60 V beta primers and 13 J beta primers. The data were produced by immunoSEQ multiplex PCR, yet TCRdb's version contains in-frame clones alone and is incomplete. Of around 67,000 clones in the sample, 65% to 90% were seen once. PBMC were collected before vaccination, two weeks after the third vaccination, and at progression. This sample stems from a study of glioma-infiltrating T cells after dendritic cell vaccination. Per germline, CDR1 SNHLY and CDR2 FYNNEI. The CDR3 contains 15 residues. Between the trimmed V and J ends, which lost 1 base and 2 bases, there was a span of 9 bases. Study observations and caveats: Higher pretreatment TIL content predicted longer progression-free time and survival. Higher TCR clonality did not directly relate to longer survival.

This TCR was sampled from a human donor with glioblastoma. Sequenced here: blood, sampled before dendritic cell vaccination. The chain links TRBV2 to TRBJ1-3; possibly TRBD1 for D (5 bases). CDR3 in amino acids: CASSEVSGTGNTIYF. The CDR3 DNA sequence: TGTGCCAGCAGTGAAGTGTCAGGGACTGGAAACACCATATATTTT.